Reported below is one T cell receptor (beta chain). Its antigen is unidentified. The CDR3 has 15 residues. Germline V CDR1 and CDR2: WSHSY, SAAADI. V lost 8 bases and J lost 2; bases outside the gene matches: 9. Assay used: immunoSEQ multiplex PCR; TCRdb lists only in-frame clones, some missing. Here the sample spans about 170,000 clones, approximately 93% being singletons. The sample is drawn from a study of T cell responses to AZD1222 COVID-19 vaccine. Study-level findings and limits: Per reports, nearly half of all spike-specific TCRs target regions that are unmutated in variants. All repertoire sampling was performed exclusively after the peak T cell response. The donors showed a predominance of white British ancestry and of females, with possible underestimation of clonal diversity.

The TCR originated in an adult in good health. The sequencing here drew on peripheral blood, taken on day 0 of AZD1222 vaccination. The chain carries TRBV10-2 and TRBJ1-5, with 7 bases identical to TRBD1. The CDR3 bases are TGCGCCAGCCCAAACGGACAGGCCCGCAATCAGCCCCAGCATTTT. This encodes CASPNGQARNQPQHF.